What follows are 18 T cell receptor beta chains derived from one specimen sequenced in a study of PD-1 blockade in classical Hodgkin lymphoma. All trial patients relapsed after autologous stem cell transplantation. Sequencing was performed with immunoSEQ multiplex PCR; in TCRdb, only in-frame clones are kept and a portion is missing. The sample contains more than 50,000 clones, 80% to 90% of which appear only once. Sequencing was performed on peripheral blood mononuclear cells (PBMCs), taken at baseline. Receptor source: a human donor with classical Hodgkin lymphoma.

The rearrangement links TRBV10-1 to TRBJ1-1; D is uncertain. Germline CDR1 is WNHNN and CDR2 is SYGVQD (reference sequence). Trimming shortened V by 3 bases and J by 6 bases, and 5 bases separated the two germline ends. The CDR3 has 11 residues. The CDR3 spells CASSDGSEAFF. In nucleotides, the CDR3 is TGCGCCAGCAGTGATGGTTCTGAAGCTTTCTTT.

This clone occurred once. The J gene is TRBJ2-7, the V gene TRBV6-5; D remains ambiguous. The CDR3 length is 16 residues. Trimming removed 0 bases at V and 0 bases at J, with 12 bases between. The germline CDR1 and CDR2 sequences are MNHEY and SVGAGI. As DNA, the CDR3 is TGTGCCAGCAGTTACTCCAGCGTCCAACCCTCCTACGAGCAGTACTTC. Translated: CASSYSSVQPSYEQYF.

The chain joins TRBV30 to TRBJ1-1; TRBD1 matches 8 bases. This CDR3 region has 11 residues. Germline V lookup: CDR1 GTSNPN, CDR2 SVGIG (reference sequence). V was pared by 3 bases and J by 11 bases, with 5 bases of the junction left unmatched. CDR3 in DNA: TGTGCCTGGAGAGATACAGGGGGGGCTTTCTTT. Encoded protein: CAWRDTGGAFF.

This chain connects TRBV5-1 to TRBJ2-2; D perhaps matches TRBD2 (5 bases). With 7 bases removed from V and 1 base from J, the gap between germline ends came to 8 bases. The CDR3 has 13 amino acids. The germline V gene encodes CDR1 SGHRS and CDR2 YFSETQ. In nucleotides, the CDR3 is TGCGCCAGCCGAGGACTGAACACCGGGGAGCTGTTTTTT. Encoded protein: CASRGLNTGELFF.

The chain employs TRBV11-2 and TRBJ2-7; no definite D call. The V end was cut by 5 bases, the J end by 3 bases, with 11 bases between. CDR3 length: 13 amino acids. CDR1 and CDR2 from the germline V gene are SGHAT and FQNNGV. In DNA, the CDR3 is TGTGCCAGCAGCCAGGTTCTTAGCTACGAGCAGTACTTC. Translation gives CASSQVLSYEQYF.

This clone has just a few counts. This chain links TRBV29-1 with TRBJ1-1, with D perhaps TRBD1 (5 bases). The V end was cut by 5 bases, the J end by 3 bases, with 13 bases between. This CDR3 has 13 residues. Germline V gene lookup returns CDR1 SQVTM and CDR2 ANQGSEA. The DNA of the CDR3 is TGCAGCGTTCAGAGCCCAGGGCACACTGAAGCTTTCTTT. Translating gives CSVQSPGHTEAFF.

The chain is built from TRBV5-5 and TRBJ1-5; no definite D call. This CDR3 comprises 12 residues. The germline V and J ends were trimmed by 0 bases and 10 bases, with 8 bases remaining between them. Germline V CDR1 and CDR2: SGHKS, YYEKEE (reference sequence). CDR3 in amino acids: CASSLGVGPQHF. The CDR3 nucleotides are TGTGCCAGCAGCTTGGGGGTAGGCCCCCAGCATTTT.

In DNA form, the CDR3 reads TGTGCCAGCAGCTTGGGGACAGACGAATTATATGGCTACACCTTC. Translating it yields CASSLGTDELYGYTF. This sequence joins TRBV5-6 and TRBJ1-2, with a tentative D call TRBD1 (6 bases). The CDR3 totals 15 residues. CDR1 is SGHDT and CDR2 is YYEEEE in the germline V gene. The V end lost 0 bases, the J end lost 5 bases, and 14 bases lay between the germline ends.

The V gene is TRBV6-5, the J gene TRBJ1-2; no clear D. Germline values: CDR1 MNHEY, CDR2 SVGAGI. The V and J ends lost 0 bases and 8 bases respectively, with 10 bases between them. The CDR3 is made up of 13 amino acids. DNA for the CDR3: TGTGCCAGCAGTTACTCGAATTCCGCAGGCTACACCTTC. Encoded protein: CASSYSNSAGYTF.

V and J are TRBV10-3 and TRBJ2-5, with 8 nucleotides matching TRBD1. This CDR3 spans 15 amino acids. V shed 4 bases, J shed 1 base, and the junction held 5 bases outside the gene matches. Germline CDR1 ENHRY, CDR2 SYGVKD. The CDR3 is CAISGGTGLQETQYF. CDR3 nucleotide sequence: TGTGCCATCAGTGGGGGGACAGGACTCCAAGAGACCCAGTACTTC.

The J gene is TRBJ1-2, the V gene TRBV6-5, with D possibly being TRBD1 (6 bases). The ends were cut back, 7 bases at V and 4 bases at J, with 10 bases in the middle. This CDR3 has 12 amino acids. In germline, CDR1 is MNHEY, CDR2 SVGAGI. Here the CDR3 DNA reads TGTGCCAGCACGGGGGGCATCTATGGCTACACCTTC. This encodes CASTGGIYGYTF.

This clone was recorded a few times. The chain joins TRBV2 to TRBJ1-6; D unresolved. The germline V gene has CDR1 SNHLY and CDR2 FYNNEI. This CDR3 spans 14 amino acids. Trimming removed 4 bases from V and 8 bases from J, with 12 bases in between. As DNA, the CDR3 is TGTGCCAGCAGTGTCGGCGGGATAGATTCACCCCTCCACTTT. Translated, it gives CASSVGGIDSPLHF.

The chain has TRBV2 and TRBJ1-1; D gene unclear. From germline, CDR1 is SNHLY and CDR2 FYNNEI. The CDR3 spans 13 residues. V dropped 2 bases and J dropped 3 bases, with 7 bases sitting between them. CDR3 sequence reads: CASSERVYTEAFF. The CDR3 DNA follows: TGTGCCAGCAGTGAAAGGGTGTACACTGAAGCTTTCTTT.

The chain links TRBV5-6 to TRBJ1-5; no clear D. The V end was cut by 5 bases, the J end by 4 bases, with 16 bases between. The CDR3 sequence is 15 residues long. Germline CDR1 reads SGHDT; CDR2 reads YYEEEE. CDR3 residues: CASSPAKVTNQPQHF. For the CDR3, the DNA is TGTGCCAGCAGTCCCGCCAAGGTGACAAATCAGCCCCAGCATTTT. The full variable domain, completed using reference TRBV5-6 and TRBJ1-5, is DAGVTQSPTHLIKTRGQQVTLRCSPKSGHDTVSWYQQALGQGPQFIFQYYEEEERQRGNFPDRFSGHQFPNYSSELNVNALLLGDSALYLCASSPAKVTNQPQHFGDGTRLSIL.

This chain connects TRBV5-6 to TRBJ2-7; D is uncertain. The length of the CDR3 is 11 residues. With 1 base removed from V and 6 bases from J, the gap between germline ends came to 5 bases. In germline, CDR1 is SGHDT, CDR2 YYEEEE. The CDR3 nucleotides are TGTGCCAGCAGCTTGCAGGCCGAGCAGTACTTC. This codes for CASSLQAEQYF.

The chain uses TRBV9 and TRBJ2-5, with 9 bases that match TRBD2. V was pared by 3 bases and J by 5 bases, with 5 bases of the junction left unmatched. The CDR3 has 14 residues. Germline-derived CDR1 and CDR2 are SGDLS and YYNGEE. The CDR3 spells CASSAAGGRETQYF. CDR3 coding DNA: TGTGCCAGCAGCGCAGCGGGGGGCCGGGAGACCCAGTACTTC. The whole variable domain, filled in from reference TRBV9 and TRBJ2-5, reads DSGVTQTPKHLITATGQRVTLRCSPRSGDLSVYWYQQSLDQGLQFLIQYYNGEERAKGNILERFSAQQFPDLHSELNLSSLELGDSALYFCASSAAGGRETQYFGPGTRLLVL.

The chain employs TRBV10-3 and TRBJ1-3; D is perhaps TRBD1 (6 bases). The CDR3 is 16 residues long. CDR1 and CDR2 (germline): ENHRY, SYGVKD. Deletions cut 11 bases from V and 0 bases from J, with 20 bases between. DNA for the CDR3: TGTGCCTCCACCCCCCAGGGGCCTTTCTCTGGAAACACCATATATTTT. Translating gives CASTPQGPFSGNTIYF.

The chain couples TRBV6-6 to TRBJ2-5, with 10 bases aligning to TRBD2. CDR1 and CDR2 (germline): MNHNY, SVGAGI (reference sequence). This CDR3 contains 13 residues. Trimming took 6 bases from V and 5 from J; bases not matched to a gene: 3. CDR3 protein: CASRSSGGETQYF. The CDR3 bases are TGTGCCAGCAGATCTAGCGGGGGCGAGACCCAGTACTTC.